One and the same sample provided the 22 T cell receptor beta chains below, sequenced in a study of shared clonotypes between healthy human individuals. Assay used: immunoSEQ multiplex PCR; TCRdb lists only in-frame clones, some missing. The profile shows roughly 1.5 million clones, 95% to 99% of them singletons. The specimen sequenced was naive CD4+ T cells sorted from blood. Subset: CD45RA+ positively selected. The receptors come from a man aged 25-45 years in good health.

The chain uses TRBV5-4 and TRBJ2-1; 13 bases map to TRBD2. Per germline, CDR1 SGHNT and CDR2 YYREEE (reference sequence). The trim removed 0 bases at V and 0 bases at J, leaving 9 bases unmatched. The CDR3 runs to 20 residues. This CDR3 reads CASSLDELAGGPGSYNEQFF. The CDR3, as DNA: TGTGCCAGCAGCTTGGACGAACTAGCGGGAGGGCCCGGCTCCTACAATGAGCAGTTCTTC.

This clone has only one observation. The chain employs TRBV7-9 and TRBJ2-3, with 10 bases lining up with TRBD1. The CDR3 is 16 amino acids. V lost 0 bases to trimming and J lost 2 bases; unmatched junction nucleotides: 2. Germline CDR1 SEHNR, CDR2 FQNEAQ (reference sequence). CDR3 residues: CASSLAGQGVTDTQYF. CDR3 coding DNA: TGTGCCAGCAGCTTAGCAGGACAGGGGGTCACAGATACGCAGTATTTT.

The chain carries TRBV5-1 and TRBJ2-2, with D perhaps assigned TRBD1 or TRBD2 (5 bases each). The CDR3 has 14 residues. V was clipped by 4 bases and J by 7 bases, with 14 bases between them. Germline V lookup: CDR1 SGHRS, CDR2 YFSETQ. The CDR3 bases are TGCGCCAGCAGCCCCGGGGCGGGTGGCGGGGAGCTGTTTTTT. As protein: CASSPGAGGGELFF.

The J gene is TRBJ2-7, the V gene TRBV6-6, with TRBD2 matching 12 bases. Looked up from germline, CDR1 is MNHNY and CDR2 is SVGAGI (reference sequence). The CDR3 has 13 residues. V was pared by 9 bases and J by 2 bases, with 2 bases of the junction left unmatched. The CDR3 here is CASWTSGAYEQYF. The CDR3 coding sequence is TGTGCCAGTTGGACTAGCGGGGCCTACGAGCAGTACTTC.

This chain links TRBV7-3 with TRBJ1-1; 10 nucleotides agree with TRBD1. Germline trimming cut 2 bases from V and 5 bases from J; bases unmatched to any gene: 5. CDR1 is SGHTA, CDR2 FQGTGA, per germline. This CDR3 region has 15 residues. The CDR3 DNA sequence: TGTGCCAGCAGCTTACGGGGACAGGGGAATACTGAAGCTTTCTTT. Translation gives CASSLRGQGNTEAFF.

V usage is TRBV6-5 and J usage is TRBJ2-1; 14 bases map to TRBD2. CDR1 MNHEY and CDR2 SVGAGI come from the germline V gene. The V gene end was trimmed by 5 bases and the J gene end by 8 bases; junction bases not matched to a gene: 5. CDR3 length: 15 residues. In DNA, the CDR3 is TGTGCCAGCAGTAACCGACTAGCGGGAGGGTATGAGCAGTTCTTC. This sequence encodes CASSNRLAGGYEQFF.

The CDR3 loop reads CASSESGTGRYEQYF. The CDR3 DNA sequence: TGTGCCAGCAGTGAATCTGGGACAGGACGGTACGAGCAGTACTTC. This chain joins TRBV25-1 and TRBJ2-7; 8 positions match TRBD1. J lost 4 bases, V lost 1 base, and 6 bases had no gene match. The CDR3 runs to 15 residues. From germline, CDR1 is MGHDK and CDR2 SYGVNS.

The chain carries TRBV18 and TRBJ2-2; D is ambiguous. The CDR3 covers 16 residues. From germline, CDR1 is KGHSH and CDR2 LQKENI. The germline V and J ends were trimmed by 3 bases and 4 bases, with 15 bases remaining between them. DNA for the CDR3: TGTGCCAGCTCACCTTCCCACGGATCTGGCACCGGGGAGCTGTTTTTT. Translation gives CASSPSHGSGTGELFF. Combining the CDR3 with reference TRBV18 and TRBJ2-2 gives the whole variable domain NAGVMQNPRHLVRRRGQEARLRCSPMKGHSHVYWYRQLPEEGLKFMVYLQKENIIDESGMPKERFSAEFPKEGPSILRIQQVVRGDSAAYFCASSPSHGSGTGELFFGEGSRLTVL.

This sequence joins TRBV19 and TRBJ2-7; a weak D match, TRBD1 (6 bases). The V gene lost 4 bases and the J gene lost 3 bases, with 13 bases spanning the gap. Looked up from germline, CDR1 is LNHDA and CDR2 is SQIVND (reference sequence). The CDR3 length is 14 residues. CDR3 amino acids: CASSKMTGLYEQYF. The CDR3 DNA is TGTGCCAGTAGTAAAATGACAGGCCTCTACGAGCAGTACTTC.

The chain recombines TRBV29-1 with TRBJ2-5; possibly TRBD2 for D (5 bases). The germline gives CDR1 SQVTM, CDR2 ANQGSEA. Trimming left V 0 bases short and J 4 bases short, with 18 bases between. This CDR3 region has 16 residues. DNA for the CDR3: TGCAGCGTTGAAGAAGGGCGAGCGGCTACGAGAGAGACCCAGTACTTC. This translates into CSVEEGRAATRETQYF.

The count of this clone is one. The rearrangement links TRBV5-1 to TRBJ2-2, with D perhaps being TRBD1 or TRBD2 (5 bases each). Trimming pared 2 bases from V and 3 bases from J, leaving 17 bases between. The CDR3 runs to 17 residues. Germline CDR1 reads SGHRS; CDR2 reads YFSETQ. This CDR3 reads CASSLRGASVYTGELFF. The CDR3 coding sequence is TGCGCCAGCAGCTTACGGGGCGCGTCGGTGTACACCGGGGAGCTGTTTTTT. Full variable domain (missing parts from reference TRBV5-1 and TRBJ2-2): KAGVTQTPRYLIKTRGQQVTLSCSPISGHRSVSWYQQTPGQGLQFLFEYFSETQRNKGNFPGRFSGRQFSNSRSEMNVSTLELGDSALYLCASSLRGASVYTGELFFGEGSRLTVL.

CDR3 DNA sequence: TGTGCCAGCAGCGTAGCTTCCCGGGACAGCAACTATGGCTACACCTTC. It encodes CASSVASRDSNYGYTF. The chain joins TRBV9 to TRBJ1-2; 7 nucleotides line up with TRBD1. Germline lookup yields CDR1 SGDLS and CDR2 YYNGEE. V dropped 0 bases and J dropped 2; count of bases not matched to a gene: 7. The CDR3 has 16 amino acids.

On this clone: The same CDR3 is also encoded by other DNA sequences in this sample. The CDR3 nucleotides read TGTGCCAGCAGCTTAGCGTTGGACATTCAAGAGACCCAGTACTTC. Protein: CASSLALDIQETQYF. The chain has TRBV7-9 and TRBJ2-5; tentatively, D is TRBD1 (5 bases). Germline V gene lookup returns CDR1 SEHNR and CDR2 FQNEAQ (reference sequence). V was shortened by 0 bases and J by 2 bases, with 10 bases between the two germline ends. The length of the CDR3 is 15 residues.

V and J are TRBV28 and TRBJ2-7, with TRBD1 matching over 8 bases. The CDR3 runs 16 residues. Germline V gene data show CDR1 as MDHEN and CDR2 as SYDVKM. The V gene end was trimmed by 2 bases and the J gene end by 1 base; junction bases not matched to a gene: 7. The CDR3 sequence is CASSLPGTGRSYEQYF. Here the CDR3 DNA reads TGTGCCAGCAGTTTACCTGGGACAGGACGGTCCTACGAGCAGTACTTC.

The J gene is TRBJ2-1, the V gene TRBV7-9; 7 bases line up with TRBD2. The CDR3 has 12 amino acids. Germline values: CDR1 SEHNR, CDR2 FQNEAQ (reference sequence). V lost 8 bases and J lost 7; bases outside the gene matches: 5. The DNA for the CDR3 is TGTGCCAGCGTAGGCGGGAGAAATGAGCAGTTCTTC. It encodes CASVGGRNEQFF. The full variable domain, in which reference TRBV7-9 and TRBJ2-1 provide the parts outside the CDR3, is DTGVSQNPRHKITKRGQNVTFRCDPISEHNRLYWYRQTLGQGPEFLTYFQNEAQLEKSRLLSDRFSAERPKGSFSTLEIQRTEQGDSAMYLCASVGGRNEQFFGPGTRLTVL.

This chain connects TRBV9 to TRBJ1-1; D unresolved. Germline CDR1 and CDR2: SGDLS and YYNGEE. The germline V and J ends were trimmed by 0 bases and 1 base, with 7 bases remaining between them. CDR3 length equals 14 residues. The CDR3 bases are TGTGCCAGCAGCGTAGGAGTGAGGAACACTGAAGCTTTCTTT. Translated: CASSVGVRNTEAFF.

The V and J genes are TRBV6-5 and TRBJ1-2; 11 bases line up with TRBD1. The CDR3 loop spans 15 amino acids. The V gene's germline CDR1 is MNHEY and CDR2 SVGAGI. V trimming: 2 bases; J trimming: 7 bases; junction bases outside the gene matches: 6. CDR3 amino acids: CASSYLGGQGGGYTF. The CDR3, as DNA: TGTGCCAGCAGTTACCTGGGGGGACAGGGGGGTGGCTACACCTTC.

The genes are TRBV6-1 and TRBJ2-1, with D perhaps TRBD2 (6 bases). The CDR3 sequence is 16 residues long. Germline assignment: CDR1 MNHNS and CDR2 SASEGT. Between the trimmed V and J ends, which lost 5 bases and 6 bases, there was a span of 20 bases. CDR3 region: CASSKERAILGNEQFF. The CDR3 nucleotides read TGTGCCAGCAGTAAAGAGCGGGCCATTCTGGGCAATGAGCAGTTCTTC.

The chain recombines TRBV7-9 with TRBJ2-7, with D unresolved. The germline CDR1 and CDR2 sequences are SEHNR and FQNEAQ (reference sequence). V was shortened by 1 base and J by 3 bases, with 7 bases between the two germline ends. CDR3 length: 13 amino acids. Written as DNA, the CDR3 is TGTGCCAGCAGCTTAGTTAACATCTACGAGCAGTACTTC. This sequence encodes CASSLVNIYEQYF. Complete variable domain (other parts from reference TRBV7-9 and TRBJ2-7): DTGVSQNPRHKITKRGQNVTFRCDPISEHNRLYWYRQTLGQGPEFLTYFQNEAQLEKSRLLSDRFSAERPKGSFSTLEIQRTEQGDSAMYLCASSLVNIYEQYFGPGTRLTVT.

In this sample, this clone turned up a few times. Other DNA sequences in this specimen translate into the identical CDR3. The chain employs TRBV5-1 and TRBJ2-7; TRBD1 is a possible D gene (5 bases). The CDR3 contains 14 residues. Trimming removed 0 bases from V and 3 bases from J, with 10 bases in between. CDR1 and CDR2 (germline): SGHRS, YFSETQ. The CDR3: CASSLVQGGYEQYF. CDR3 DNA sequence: TGCGCCAGCAGCTTGGTTCAGGGTGGCTACGAGCAGTACTTC.

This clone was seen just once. The CDR3 loop is CASSFAGGTGELFF. The CDR3 nucleotides read TGTGCCAGCTCATTTGCGGGCGGGACCGGGGAGCTGTTTTTT. The chain has TRBV18 and TRBJ2-2, with D possibly matching TRBD2 (5 bases). The CDR3 runs 14 residues. From germline, CDR1 is KGHSH and CDR2 LQKENI. V shed 5 bases and J shed 5 bases, with 12 bases lying between them.

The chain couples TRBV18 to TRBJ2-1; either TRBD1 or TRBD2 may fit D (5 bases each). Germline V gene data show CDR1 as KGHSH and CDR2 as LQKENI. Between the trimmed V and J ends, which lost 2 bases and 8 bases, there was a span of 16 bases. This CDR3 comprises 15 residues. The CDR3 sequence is CASSPGRDPSYEQFF. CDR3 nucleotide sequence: TGTGCCAGCTCACCAGGTAGGGACCCATCGTATGAGCAGTTCTTC.